This T cell receptor beta chain was sequenced for a study of cytomegalovirus exposure and HLA in healthy donors. The study's findings and limits: The Asian-associated ancestry cluster reportedly had fewer N-insertions than the approximately 700-donor mean in a later analysis.

Comments on this clone: The antigen is undetermined.

The PCR used 60 Vbeta and 13 Jbeta primers. The method was immunoSEQ multiplex PCR; TCRdb's version includes in-frame clones alone and lacks a portion of them. This sample has approximately 170,000 clones, with 60% to 85% found just once. Per the germline V gene, CDR1 is WNHNN and CDR2 is SYGVQD (reference sequence). This CDR3 has 14 amino acids. V lost 10 bases, J lost 0 bases, and 16 bases lay in between. The TCR comes from a woman younger than 30 in good health and CMV-seronegative. This sequence joins TRBV10-1 and TRBJ2-7, with D tentatively TRBD2 (6 bases). The sample comprised PBMCs. CDR3 loop: CANSRRDFSYEQYF. CDR3 bases: TGCGCCAATTCAAGGCGGGACTTCTCCTACGAGCAGTACTTC.